This T cell receptor (beta chain) stems from a study of identical twins. Donors were all healthy Caucasians. Each CDR3 protein is one row after TCRdb ran MiXCR on the 5' RACE reads. Here the sample spans about 700,000 distinct CDR3 sequences, over 5% being singletons. In its sample, this clonotype was seen a few times. Its specificity is not known. General observations from the study: Insertion counts were lower in abundant cord blood beta clonotypes, a trend that memory repertoires did not show. Sequences that were beta out-of-frame showed weaker excess twin sharing.

This clonotype was obtained from a man aged 18 to 29 in good health. The sequencing sample was made of naive T cells sorted from blood.

CDR3 in amino acids: CATGLGGAETQYF. CDR3 bases: TGTGCCACCGGTCTGGGGGGCGCAGAGACCCAGTACTTC. V usage is TRBV12-3 or TRBV12-4 and J usage is TRBJ2-5; the D call may be TRBD1 or TRBD2 (6 bases each). The CDR3 contains 13 residues. Trimming shortened V by 10 bases and J by 4 bases, and 16 bases separated the two germline ends.